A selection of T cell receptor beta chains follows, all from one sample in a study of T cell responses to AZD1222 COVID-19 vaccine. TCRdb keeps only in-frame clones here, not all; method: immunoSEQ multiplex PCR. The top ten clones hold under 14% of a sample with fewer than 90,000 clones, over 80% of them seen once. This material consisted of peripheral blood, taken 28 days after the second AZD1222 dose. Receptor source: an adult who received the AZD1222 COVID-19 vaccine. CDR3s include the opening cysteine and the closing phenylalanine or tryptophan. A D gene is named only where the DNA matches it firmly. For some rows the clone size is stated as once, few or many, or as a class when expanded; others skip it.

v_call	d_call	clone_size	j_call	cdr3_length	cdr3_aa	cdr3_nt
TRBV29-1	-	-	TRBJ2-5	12	CSVVPAQETQYF	TGCAGCGTTGTTCCGGCCCAAGAGACCCAGTACTTC
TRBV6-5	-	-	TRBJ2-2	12	CAVSANTGELFF	TGTGCCGTATCTGCGAACACCGGGGAGCTGTTTTTT
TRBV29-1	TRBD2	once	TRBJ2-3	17	CSVEGTSGRARPDTQYF	TGCAGCGTTGAAGGGACTAGCGGGAGGGCCCGGCCAGATACGCAGTATTTT
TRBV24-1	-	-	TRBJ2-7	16	CATSDSTDRPSYEQYF	TGTGCCACCAGTGATTCAACAGATCGCCCATCCTACGAGCAGTACTTC
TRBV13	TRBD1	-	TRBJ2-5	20	CASSLLTLGQPNTHQETQYF	TGTGCCAGCAGCCTACTAACCTTGGGACAGCCTAATACACACCAAGAGACCCAGTACTTC
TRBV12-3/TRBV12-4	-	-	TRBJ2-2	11	CASLGAGELFF	TGTGCCAGCCTTGGCGCCGGGGAGCTGTTTTTT
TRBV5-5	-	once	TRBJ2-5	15	CASSFSDGNQETQYF	TGTGCCAGCAGCTTCTCGGACGGTAACCAAGAGACCCAGTACTTC
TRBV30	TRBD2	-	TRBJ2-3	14	CATFRGGPTDTQYF	TGTGCCACATTCCGGGGGGGCCCCACAGATACGCAGTATTTT
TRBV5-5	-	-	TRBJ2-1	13	CASRGRQYNEQFF	TGTGCCAGCAGAGGGCGGCAGTACAATGAGCAGTTCTTC
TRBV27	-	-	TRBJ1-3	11	CASGEGGEVYF	TGTGCCAGCGGAGAAGGGGGGGAAGTATATTTT
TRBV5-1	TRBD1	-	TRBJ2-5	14	CASSTGQGSGTQYF	TGCGCCAGCAGCACTGGACAGGGGTCAGGGACCCAGTACTTC
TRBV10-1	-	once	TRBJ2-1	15	CASSERDSGTNEQFF	TGCGCCAGCAGTGAAAGGGACTCAGGGACCAATGAGCAGTTCTTC
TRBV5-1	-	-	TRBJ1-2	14	CANRPDPVGYGYTF	TGCGCCAACAGACCGGATCCGGTCGGGTATGGCTACACCTTC
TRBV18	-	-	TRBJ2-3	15	CASSPSTGGTDTQYF	TGTGCCAGCTCACCTTCCACCGGGGGCACAGATACGCAGTATTTT
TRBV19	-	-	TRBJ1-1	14	CASSTQAGGGGAFF	TGTGCCAGTAGCACCCAGGCAGGCGGAGGGGGAGCTTTCTTT
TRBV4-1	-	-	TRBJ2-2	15	CASRTGTFNTGELFF	TGCGCCAGCAGGACCGGGACTTTTAACACCGGGGAGCTGTTTTTT
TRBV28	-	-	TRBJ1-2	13	CASRVRANYGYTF	TGTGCCAGCAGGGTCCGGGCGAACTATGGCTACACCTTC
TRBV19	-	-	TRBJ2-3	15	CASKGRSFSTDTQYF	TGTGCCAGTAAAGGGAGGAGCTTTAGCACAGATACGCAGTATTTT
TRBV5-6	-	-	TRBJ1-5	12	CASSTNNQPQHF	TGTGCCAGCAGCACCAACAATCAGCCCCAGCATTTT
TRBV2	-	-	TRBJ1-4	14	CASEDGRTNEKLFF	TGTGCCAGCGAGGATGGACGGACTAATGAAAAACTGTTTTTT
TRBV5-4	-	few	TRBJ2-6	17	CASSDSEGYLGANVLTF	TGTGCCAGCAGCGATTCTGAAGGGTATTTGGGGGCCAACGTCCTGACTTTC
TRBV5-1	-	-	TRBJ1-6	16	CASTQSRSSYNSPLHF	TGCGCCAGCACCCAATCGAGGAGCTCCTATAATTCACCCCTCCACTTT
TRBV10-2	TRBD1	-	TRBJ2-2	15	CASSVTGAGTGELFF	TGCGCCAGCAGTGTTACAGGGGCGGGCACCGGGGAGCTGTTTTTT
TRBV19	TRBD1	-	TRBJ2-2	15	CASKGDRRNTGELFF	TGTGCCAGTAAAGGGGACAGGCGGAACACCGGGGAGCTGTTTTTT
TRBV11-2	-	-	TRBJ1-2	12	CASSGSRHGYTF	TGTGCCAGCAGCGGAAGCAGACATGGCTACACCTTC
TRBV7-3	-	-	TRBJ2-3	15	CASSGGWENTDTQYF	TGTGCCAGCAGCGGAGGGTGGGAGAACACAGATACGCAGTATTTT
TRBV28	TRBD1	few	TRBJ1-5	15	CASRLTGALNQPQHF	TGTGCCAGCAGGCTAACAGGGGCGCTCAATCAGCCCCAGCATTTT
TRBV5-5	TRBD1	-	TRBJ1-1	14	CASSLGGAEIVAFF	TGTGCCAGCAGCTTAGGGGGCGCGGAAATTGTGGCTTTCTTT
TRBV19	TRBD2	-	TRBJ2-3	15	CASSMRGANTDTQYF	TGTGCCAGTAGTATGCGGGGGGCCAACACAGATACGCAGTATTTT
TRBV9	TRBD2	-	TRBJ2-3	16	CASSVGLAPSTDTQYF	TGTGCCAGCAGCGTAGGACTAGCGCCCAGCACAGATACGCAGTATTTT
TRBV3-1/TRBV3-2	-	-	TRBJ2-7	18	CASSQGSWGSGLYDEQYF	TGTGCCAGCAGCCAAGGTTCATGGGGATCGGGACTCTATGACGAGCAGTACTTC
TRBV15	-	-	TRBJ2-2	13	CATSLKYTGELFF	TGTGCCACCAGCCTAAAGTACACCGGGGAGCTGTTTTTT
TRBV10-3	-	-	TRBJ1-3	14	CAISDSLTGNTIYF	TGTGCCATCAGTGACAGTTTAACTGGAAACACCATATATTTT
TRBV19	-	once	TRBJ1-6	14	CASSSTGPNSPLHF	TGTGCCAGTAGTTCAACGGGCCCTAATTCACCCCTCCACTTT
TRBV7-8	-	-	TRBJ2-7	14	CASSTPLGAYEQYF	TGTGCCAGCAGCACCCCGCTTGGAGCCTACGAGCAGTACTTC
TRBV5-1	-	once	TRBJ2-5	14	CASASWTVEETQYF	TGCGCCAGCGCTTCCTGGACGGTAGAAGAGACCCAGTACTTC